Presented here are 25 T cell receptor beta chains from one specimen sequenced in a study of blood T cells in healthy people across ages. Together with a sample-barcoded 5' primer, a J-beta primer mix was included in a second PCR lasting about 6 to 11 cycles. TCRdb independently ran MiXCR on the 5' RACE reads; one entry per CDR3 protein. The sample yields roughly 1.4 million distinct CDR3 sequences, almost 60% seen once. Sequencing was performed on blood. The source of these receptors is a man between 18 and 29 years old in good health.

The V gene is TRBV20-1, the J gene TRBJ2-1; 12 bases line up with TRBD2. This CDR3 has 14 amino acids. CDR1 is DFQATT, CDR2 SNEGSKA, per germline (reference sequence). The V and J ends lost 5 bases and 4 bases, in that order; junction bases with no gene match: 3. The chain's CDR3 is CSASTSGRYNEQFF. Here the CDR3 DNA reads TGCAGTGCTTCGACTAGCGGGAGATACAATGAGCAGTTCTTC.

V is TRBV11-2 and J is TRBJ2-1, with TRBD2 matching 9 bases. Germline V CDR1 and CDR2: SGHAT, FQNNGV. The CDR3 contains 13 residues. Trimming at V came to 6 bases and at J to 8 bases, leaving 5 bases not matched to a gene. For the CDR3, the DNA is TGTGCCAGCAGGCGACTAGCGGTAGATGAGCAGTTCTTC. Its translation: CASRRLAVDEQFF.

The chain employs TRBV20-1 and TRBJ2-5, with D possibly TRBD2 on 6 matching bases. CDR1 and CDR2 from the germline V gene are DFQATT and SNEGSKA (reference sequence). The V end was cut by 0 bases, the J end by 5 bases, with 22 bases between. The CDR3 has 17 amino acids. CDR3 in DNA: TGCAGTGCTAGAGATCCTTGGGGGACTTTAGCCCCGGAGACCCAGTACTTC. Its translation is CSARDPWGTLAPETQYF.

Only a few counts were recorded for this clonotype. CDR3 sequence: CASSLPAYEAFF. The CDR3 region has the DNA TGTGCCAGCAGCTTACCCGCTTATGAAGCTTTCTTT. The V call is TRBV7-2, the J call TRBJ1-1; D unresolved. CDR1 and CDR2 (germline): SGHTA, FQGNSA. The germline V and J ends were trimmed by 2 bases and 7 bases, with 8 bases remaining between them. The CDR3 is 12 amino acids.

This clonotype came up a few times. The chain joins TRBV4-1 to TRBJ2-7; D could derive from TRBD1 or TRBD2 (5 bases each). CDR3 length: 16 residues. The germline V gene encodes CDR1 MGHRA and CDR2 YSYEKL. The germline V and J ends were trimmed by 1 base and 4 bases, with 17 bases remaining between them. The DNA for the CDR3 is TGCGCCAGCAGCCAAGGTAGTCAAGAGGGGTCTTACGAGCAGTACTTC. Its protein product is CASSQGSQEGSYEQYF.

This clonotype was picked up one time. The chain is built from TRBV5-1 and TRBJ2-3; D is tentatively TRBD1 or TRBD2 (5 bases each). CDR1 SGHRS and CDR2 YFSETQ come from the germline V gene. The CDR3 contains 15 residues. Deletions cut 0 bases from V and 14 bases from J, with 22 bases between. The CDR3 is CASSLGGLRGDIRYF. Written as DNA, the CDR3 is TGCGCCAGCAGCTTGGGTGGACTCCGGGGCGATATTAGGTATTTT.

The gene calls are TRBV27 and TRBJ1-1; D is ambiguous. The CDR3 contains 11 residues. Germline V gives CDR1 MNHEY, CDR2 SMNVEV (reference sequence). V was clipped by 6 bases and J by 3 bases, with 5 bases between them. CDR3 protein: CASRTYTEAFF. CDR3 nucleotide sequence: TGTGCCAGCAGAACCTACACTGAAGCTTTCTTT.

This clonotype was observed a few times. The chain employs TRBV6-2 or TRBV6-3 and TRBJ2-2; possibly TRBD2 for D (5 bases). V shed 6 bases and J shed 3 bases, with 14 bases lying between them. The germline V gene has CDR1 MNHEY and CDR2 SVGEGT. The CDR3 is 15 amino acids. The CDR3 sequence: CASRTERFYTGELFF. The CDR3 DNA follows: TGTGCCAGCAGAACGGAGCGGTTTTACACCGGGGAGCTGTTTTTT.

This clonotype occurred once. V gene TRBV29-1 combines with J gene TRBJ2-3; TRBD1 is a possible D gene (5 bases). The germline V gene encodes CDR1 SQVTM and CDR2 ANQGSEA. The germline V and J ends were trimmed by 1 base and 9 bases, with 11 bases remaining between them. The CDR3 covers 12 residues. CDR3 residues: CSVEGGQPTQYF. The DNA of the CDR3 is TGCAGCGTTGAAGGGGGCCAACCCACGCAGTATTTT.

This chain connects TRBV6-5 to TRBJ2-7; 9 bases are shared with TRBD2. The CDR3 totals 15 residues. From germline, CDR1 is MNHEY and CDR2 SVGAGI. J gave up 3 bases and V 2 bases, and 5 bases lay outside the gene matches. DNA for the CDR3: TGTGCCAGCAGTTACGAAGCGGGGGGCTTCTACGAGCAGTACTTC. This codes for CASSYEAGGFYEQYF.

The chain links TRBV5-6 to TRBJ2-7; D not certain. With the DNA end fitting TRBJ2-5 better, the J assignment may be wrong. The V gene's germline CDR1 is SGHDT and CDR2 YYEEEE. The length of the CDR3 is 13 residues. The CDR3 loop is CASSTPERETQYF. CDR3 nucleotide sequence: TGTGCCAGCAGCACCCCGGAGAGGGAGACCCAGTACTTC.

The chain couples TRBV28 to TRBJ1-2, with 7 bases lining up with TRBD1. The CDR3 loop spans 16 amino acids. Germline assignment: CDR1 MDHEN and CDR2 SYDVKM. The V gene end was trimmed by 6 bases and the J gene end by 1 base; junction bases not matched to a gene: 11. CDR3: CASRPGTAIFNYGYTF. The CDR3 nucleotides are TGTGCCAGCAGGCCCGGGACAGCCATTTTTAACTATGGCTACACCTTC.

The chain carries TRBV12-3 or TRBV12-4 and TRBJ1-5; D ambiguous. The CDR3 has 15 residues. V lost 6 bases to trimming and J lost 0 bases, with 12 bases between them. Here the CDR3 reads CASSSTPNSNQPQHF. The CDR3 DNA follows: TGTGCCAGCAGCTCCACACCAAATAGCAATCAGCCCCAGCATTTT.

The V and J genes are TRBV4-1 and TRBJ1-6, with a weak D call TRBD1 (5 bases). V was cut by 6 bases and J by 8 bases, with 14 bases left in between. The CDR3 spans 14 residues. Per the germline V gene, CDR1 is MGHRA and CDR2 is YSYEKL. CDR3 sequence: CASSLGGGYSPLHF. The CDR3, as DNA: TGCGCCAGCAGTCTAGGCGGGGGTTATTCACCCCTCCACTTT.

The chain carries TRBV9 and TRBJ1-1; weak D call: TRBD1 (5 bases). The V end lost 3 bases, the J end lost 7 bases, and 13 bases lay between the germline ends. Germline loops: CDR1 SGDLS, CDR2 YYNGEE. This CDR3 is built from 13 residues. The CDR3: CASSATDGGEAFF. Here the CDR3 DNA reads TGTGCCAGCAGCGCTACGGACGGGGGTGAAGCTTTCTTT.

This clonotype appeared once. The genes are TRBV3-1 and TRBJ2-3; the D gene is possibly TRBD1 (5 bases). The CDR3 sequence is 14 residues long. The V and J ends lost 3 bases and 1 base respectively, with 8 bases between them. The germline V gene encodes CDR1 LGHDT and CDR2 YNNKEL (reference sequence). CDR3 protein: CASSHSRGTDTQYF. CDR3 in DNA: TGTGCCAGCAGCCACAGCAGGGGCACAGATACGCAGTATTTT.

V and J are TRBV7-9 and TRBJ2-1; the D gene is possibly TRBD2 (6 bases). The CDR3 totals 13 residues. V lost 5 bases and J lost 10, with 15 bases in between. The germline gives CDR1 SEHNR, CDR2 FQNEAQ (reference sequence). The CDR3 DNA reads TGTGCCAGCAGCCCAACCACTAGCTTAGAGCAGTTCTTC. This encodes CASSPTTSLEQFF.

This clonotype occurred a few times. The chain links TRBV5-1 to TRBJ2-7; TRBD2 aligns across 10 bases. Germline CDR1 is SGHRS and CDR2 is YFSETQ. J lost 3 bases, V lost 4 bases, and 7 bases had no gene match. This CDR3 has 15 amino acids. Written as DNA, the CDR3 is TGCGCCAGCAGCGAGGTTCAGCGGGAGGGCTACGAGCAGTACTTC. Translating it yields CASSEVQREGYEQYF.

This clonotype was detected a few times. J is TRBJ2-5 and V is TRBV6-2 or TRBV6-3, with D unresolved. V shed 5 bases and J shed 1 base, with 8 bases lying between them. Germline-derived CDR1 and CDR2 are MNHEY and SVGEGT. The CDR3 length is 13 residues. CDR3: CASSTLFQETQYF. In DNA, the CDR3 is TGTGCCAGCAGTACACTATTCCAAGAGACCCAGTACTTC.

This clonotype was observed at least ten times. This chain connects TRBV12-3 or TRBV12-4 to TRBJ2-1; 7 bases align to TRBD2. The V segment lost 3 bases and the J segment 9 bases; nucleotides outside the gene matches: 8. CDR3 size: 14 residues. CDR3 sequence reads: CASSFRGGSGEQFF. The CDR3 nucleotides are TGTGCCAGCAGTTTCCGTGGCGGGAGTGGTGAGCAGTTCTTC.

The V gene is TRBV25-1, the J gene TRBJ2-3; 14 bases line up with TRBD2. Germline V gene data show CDR1 as MGHDK and CDR2 as SYGVNS. With V trimmed by 2 bases and J by 6 bases, 4 bases remained unmatched. This CDR3 has 16 residues. The CDR3 region is CASSEPGLAGADTQYF. The CDR3 DNA is TGTGCCAGCAGTGAACCGGGACTAGCGGGGGCGGATACGCAGTATTTT.

This clonotype was counted between two and nine times. The V gene is TRBV7-2, the J gene TRBJ1-5; 10 bases match TRBD1. From germline, CDR1 is SGHTA and CDR2 FQGNSA. This CDR3 spans 16 amino acids. The V and J ends lost 5 bases and 2 bases, in that order; junction bases with no gene match: 6. In DNA, the CDR3 is TGTGCCAGCAGCCCGGGACAGGGGAGGGGCAATCAGCCCCAGCATTTT. It specifies CASSPGQGRGNQPQHF.

DNA for the CDR3: TGCGCCAGCAGCCAAGATACGAGTTTCAGAGATACGCAGTATTTT. This encodes CASSQDTSFRDTQYF. The rearrangement uses TRBV4-3 and TRBJ2-3, with no clear D. V shed 0 bases and J shed 5 bases, with 12 bases lying between them. Looked up from germline, CDR1 is LGHNA and CDR2 is YSLEER. CDR3 length equals 15 residues.

This chain uses TRBV12-3 or TRBV12-4 with TRBJ1-1; 7 bases fit TRBD1. The CDR3 extends over 15 amino acids. V gave up 6 bases and J gave up 4 bases; unmatched junction bases: 11. The CDR3 protein is CASRLHTGDITEAFF. In DNA, the CDR3 is TGTGCCAGCAGGCTGCATACAGGGGATATCACTGAAGCTTTCTTT.

The chain links TRBV20-1 to TRBJ2-1, with unresolved D. This CDR3 has 11 amino acids. The germline V gene encodes CDR1 DFQATT and CDR2 SNEGSKA (reference sequence). V was trimmed by 3 bases and J by 7 bases, leaving 7 bases between them. This CDR3 reads CSASVGNEQFF. CDR3 DNA sequence: TGCAGTGCTAGCGTGGGAAATGAGCAGTTCTTC.